Below, 23 T cell receptor beta chains from the same sample are listed, as sequenced in a study of response to subunit inactivated influenza vaccine. TCRdb re-called the RT-PCR reads through MiXCR, storing one row per CDR3 protein. The sample consists of more than 550,000 distinct CDR3 sequences, about 11% of them appearing once. This sample also belongs to another study, concerning T cells expressing NK-cell markers. That paper adds: Researchers built TCR beta cDNA using 5'RACE template switching with UMIs.

This material consisted of PBMCs from blood, taken on the day of vaccination. The receptors come from a man aged 50-59 years who received an inactivated influenza vaccine.

V usage is TRBV27 and J usage is TRBJ2-2, with D perhaps matching TRBD1 or TRBD2 (5 bases each). From germline, CDR1 is MNHEY and CDR2 SMNVEV (reference sequence). Trimming took 6 bases from V and 6 from J, leaving 14 bases between them. This CDR3 contains 14 residues. As DNA, the CDR3 is TGTGCCAGCAGCCTAGGGGTTAGCGCCGGGGAGCTGTTTTTT. Protein: CASSLGVSAGELFF.

This clonotype was detected only a few times. A read error may account for a junction end that differs from germline. The chain combines TRBV7-9 with TRBJ2-7, with TRBD1 matching over 8 bases. Germline V gives CDR1 SEHNR, CDR2 FQNEAQ (reference sequence). The CDR3 has 13 residues. The CDR3 sequence: CASSHSNRDRIHF. In DNA form, the CDR3 reads TGTGCCAGCAGCCATTCTAACCGGGACAGGATCCACTTC.

A few counts support this clonotype. The CDR3 DNA is TGTGCCAGCTCACCAGGCGCTAGCGGGGTGTACAATGAGCAGTTCTTC. This codes for CASSPGASGVYNEQFF. This chain connects TRBV18 to TRBJ2-1, with 9 nucleotides matching TRBD2. The CDR3 is made up of 16 amino acids. V trimming: 2 bases; J trimming: 4 bases; junction bases outside the gene matches: 6. Germline loops: CDR1 KGHSH, CDR2 LQKENI.

J is TRBJ1-4 and V is TRBV7-8; 7 bases map to TRBD1. This CDR3 region has 14 residues. The germline gives CDR1 SGHVS, CDR2 FQNEAQ. With 0 bases clipped from V and 8 bases from J, the junction kept 3 bases outside the gene matches. CDR3 in DNA: TGTGCCAGCAGCTTAGCCCCCAGGGGGGAAAAACTGTTTTTT. This codes for CASSLAPRGEKLFF.

This chain links TRBV6-2 or TRBV6-3 with TRBJ2-3; D ambiguous. CDR1 is MNHEY and CDR2 is SVGEGT in the germline V gene. The CDR3 totals 14 residues. The V and J ends lost 7 bases and 5 bases respectively, with 16 bases between them. CDR3 bases: TGTGCCAGCACACGAGGTTCGGCGGTAGATACGCAGTATTTT. Its translation is CASTRGSAVDTQYF.

This clonotype was detected ten times or more. This sequence joins TRBV5-5 and TRBJ1-6; no clear D. The CDR3 runs 16 residues. Germline-derived CDR1 and CDR2 are SGHKS and YYEKEE (reference sequence). Trimming shortened V by 0 bases and J by 0 bases, and 7 bases separated the two germline ends. This CDR3 reads CASSLDAFSYNSPLHF. Written as DNA, the CDR3 is TGTGCCAGCAGCTTGGACGCGTTCTCCTATAATTCACCCCTCCACTTT.

This clonotype was counted only a few times. The rearrangement joins TRBV7-9 to TRBJ1-4, with D tentatively TRBD1 (6 bases). The CDR3 loop spans 17 amino acids. Trimming stripped 5 bases from V and 3 bases from J, with 19 bases between. From germline, CDR1 is SEHNR and CDR2 FQNEAQ (reference sequence). DNA of the CDR3: TGTGCCAGCAGCACCGGACTAAGGGGGTGGGCTAATGAAAAACTGTTTTTT. This encodes CASSTGLRGWANEKLFF.

The chain carries TRBV4-2 and TRBJ2-7, with TRBD1 matching over 7 bases. The CDR3 loop spans 15 amino acids. Germline V gene lookup returns CDR1 LGHNA and CDR2 YNFKEQ. Trimming at V came to 0 bases and at J to 2 bases, leaving 4 bases not matched to a gene. The CDR3: CASSQDPDRTYEQYF. In DNA, the CDR3 is TGTGCCAGCAGCCAAGACCCGGACAGGACCTACGAGCAGTACTTC.

This clonotype has a handful of counts. This chain connects TRBV9 to TRBJ2-2; D remains unclear. Germline V gene data show CDR1 as SGDLS and CDR2 as YYNGEE. This CDR3 is 13 amino acids long. Trimming took off 1 base at V and 5 bases at J, with 6 bases between the two ends. The CDR3 region is CASSVQATGELFF. CDR3 in DNA: TGTGCCAGCAGCGTACAGGCGACCGGGGAGCTGTTTTTT.

This clonotype was observed a few times. CDR3 DNA sequence: TGCGCCAGCAGCCACACAGTCACCGGGGAGCTGTTTTTT. Amino acid sequence: CASSHTVTGELFF. The rearrangement joins TRBV4-3 to TRBJ2-2, with D uncertain. Trimming stripped 3 bases from V and 4 bases from J, with 6 bases between. This CDR3 is built from 13 residues. In germline, CDR1 is LGHNA, CDR2 YSLEER.

The V and J genes are TRBV5-1 and TRBJ1-4, with D perhaps matching TRBD1 (6 bases). V was trimmed by 0 bases and J by 8 bases, leaving 11 bases between them. The CDR3 covers 14 residues. CDR1 and CDR2 (germline): SGHRS, YFSETQ. This CDR3 reads CASSLVGGNEKLFF. CDR3 DNA: TGCGCCAGCAGCTTGGTAGGGGGTAACGAAAAACTGTTTTTT. The variable domain in full, with the rest retrieved from reference TRBV5-1 and TRBJ1-4, is KAGVTQTPRYLIKTRGQQVTLSCSPISGHRSVSWYQQTPGQGLQFLFEYFSETQRNKGNFPGRFSGRQFSNSRSEMNVSTLELGDSALYLCASSLVGGNEKLFFGSGTQLSVL.

The chain uses TRBV20-1 and TRBJ1-1, with a weak D call TRBD1 (5 bases). Per germline, CDR1 DFQATT and CDR2 SNEGSKA (reference sequence). Trimming took off 1 base at V and 4 bases at J, with 13 bases between the two ends. CDR3 length equals 14 residues. The CDR3 DNA sequence: TGCAGTGCTAGAGGAGGGGCCCCCTCCACTGAAGCTTTCTTT. As protein: CSARGGAPSTEAFF.

This clonotype has more than one count but fewer than ten. The CDR3 DNA is TGTGCCAGTAGTATAAACGCGAGGCAGCCCCAGCATTTT. Translated, it gives CASSINARQPQHF. The chain has TRBV19 and TRBJ1-5; D is uncertain. This CDR3 is built from 13 residues. Germline CDR1 and CDR2: LNHDA and SQIVND (reference sequence). V lost 2 bases and J 7 bases, leaving 9 bases between the germline ends.

This clonotype was recorded many times. CDR3 coding DNA: TGCGCCAGCAGCTTAGGACAAACCGGGTTTGCTGGGGCCAACGTCCTGACTTTC. Translated, it gives CASSLGQTGFAGANVLTF. The J gene is TRBJ2-6, the V gene TRBV5-1, with D possibly TRBD1 on 5 matching bases. Germline V CDR1 and CDR2: SGHRS, YFSETQ. CDR3 size: 18 residues. The ends were cut back, 2 bases at V and 2 bases at J, with 17 bases in the middle.

A note on this clonotype: The junction and the germline gene differ at one end; a read error may be behind it. The V call is TRBV6-2 or TRBV6-3, the J call TRBJ2-3, with TRBD1 identical over 8 bases. The germline V gene has CDR1 MNHEY and CDR2 SVGEGT. The CDR3 contains 15 residues. DNA for the CDR3: TGTGCCAGCCGCCTGATTGGGCAGGGGGCAGATACGCAGGATTTT. Translated, it gives CASRLIGQGADTQDF.

The chain employs TRBV10-3 and TRBJ2-1; no reliable D call. With 6 bases removed from V and 9 bases from J, the gap between germline ends came to 15 bases. CDR3 length equals 13 residues. The germline gives CDR1 ENHRY, CDR2 SYGVKD. CDR3 region: CAISALESGEQFF. The DNA for the CDR3 is TGTGCCATCAGCGCCTTAGAATCCGGTGAGCAGTTCTTC.

A few counts support this clonotype. In DNA form, the CDR3 reads TGTGCCAGCAGGGGAGAAGCAATGAACACTGAAGCTTTCTTT. Protein product: CASRGEAMNTEAFF. The chain employs TRBV7-2 and TRBJ1-1, with D hard to call. Germline CDR1 SGHTA, CDR2 FQGNSA. There are 14 residues in the CDR3. Trimming cost V 6 bases and J 0 bases, with 11 bases left between them. Looking up the rest from reference TRBV7-2 and TRBJ1-1 gives the full variable domain: GAGVSQSPSNKVTEKGKDVELRCDPISGHTALYWYRQSLGQGLEFLIYFQGNSAPDKSGLPSDRFSAERTGGSVSTLTIQRTQQEDSAVYLCASRGEAMNTEAFFGQGTRLTVV.

The chain couples TRBV5-5 to TRBJ2-5, with TRBD2 matching over 11 bases. V lost 4 bases to trimming and J lost 2 bases; unmatched junction nucleotides: 4. The CDR3 is made up of 15 amino acids. CDR1 SGHKS and CDR2 YYEKEE come from the germline V gene (reference sequence). CDR3 nucleotides: TGTGCCAGCAGCCCTAGCGGGGGGCGACAAGAGACCCAGTACTTC. Translated: CASSPSGGRQETQYF.

The chain uses TRBV7-9 and TRBJ2-5, with D hard to call. CDR3 length: 14 amino acids. V dropped 5 bases and J dropped 1 base, with 11 bases sitting between them. CDR1 and CDR2 (germline): SEHNR, FQNEAQ (reference sequence). This chain's CDR3 is CASSPSSSQETQYF. CDR3 nucleotide sequence: TGTGCCAGCAGCCCAAGTAGCAGCCAAGAGACCCAGTACTTC.

V is TRBV12-3 or TRBV12-4 and J is TRBJ2-1, with TRBD1 matching over 11 bases. V was pared by 4 bases and J by 9 bases, with 2 bases of the junction left unmatched. The CDR3 totals 13 residues. CDR3 in DNA: TGTGCCAGCAGTTCGGGACAGGGGGGTGAGCAGTTCTTC. Protein product: CASSSGQGGEQFF.

The V and J genes are TRBV5-1 and TRBJ2-7, with D perhaps matching TRBD2 (6 bases). Per germline, CDR1 SGHRS and CDR2 YFSETQ. This CDR3 contains 13 residues. V was pared by 4 bases and J by 4 bases, with 12 bases between. The CDR3 bases are TGCGCCAGCAGCCCGGGAGTCCTATACGAGCAGTACTTC. Translated, it gives CASSPGVLYEQYF.

This clonotype appeared many times. The genes are TRBV11-2 and TRBJ2-7; possibly TRBD1 for D (6 bases). V lost 5 bases and J lost 1, with 18 bases in between. The CDR3 covers 16 residues. CDR1 and CDR2 from the germline V gene are SGHAT and FQNNGV. The CDR3 protein is CASSPLQGRRSYEQYF. CDR3 nucleotide sequence: TGTGCCAGCAGCCCATTACAGGGAAGGAGGTCCTACGAGCAGTACTTC.

The chain links TRBV7-2 to TRBJ2-7; D may correspond to TRBD1 or TRBD2 (6 bases each). V dropped 1 base and J dropped 3 bases, with 19 bases sitting between them. This CDR3 region has 17 residues. Germline loops: CDR1 SGHTA, CDR2 FQGNSA. The CDR3 DNA is TGTGCCAGCAGCTTAGGGGGGGCCTCCATCAGGGTCTACGAGCAGTACTTC. Its protein is CASSLGGASIRVYEQYF.